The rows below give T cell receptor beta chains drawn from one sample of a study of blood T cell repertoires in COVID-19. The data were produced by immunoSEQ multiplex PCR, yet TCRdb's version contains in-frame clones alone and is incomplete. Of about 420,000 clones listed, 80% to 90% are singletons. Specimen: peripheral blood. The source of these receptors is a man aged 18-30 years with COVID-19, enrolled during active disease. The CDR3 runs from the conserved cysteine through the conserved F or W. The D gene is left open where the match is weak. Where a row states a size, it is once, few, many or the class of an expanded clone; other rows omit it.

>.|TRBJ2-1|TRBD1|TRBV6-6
CASTKRGTVNNEQFF
TGTGCCAGCACCAAAAGAGGGACAGTTAACAATGAGCAGTTCTTC
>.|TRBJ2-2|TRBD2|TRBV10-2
CASTGGRIGELFF
TGCGCCAGCACGGGCGGGAGGATCGGGGAGCTGTTTTTT
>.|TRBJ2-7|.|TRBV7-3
CASSPTPTDEQYF
TGTGCCAGCAGCCCAACCCCGACAGACGAGCAGTACTTC
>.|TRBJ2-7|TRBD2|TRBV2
CASSPLAGGYEQYF
TGTGCCAGCAGTCCATTAGCGGGAGGCTACGAGCAGTACTTC
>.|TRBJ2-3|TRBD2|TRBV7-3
CASSLIGTSDDTQYF
TGTGCCAGCAGCTTAATAGGGACTAGCGACGATACGCAGTATTTT
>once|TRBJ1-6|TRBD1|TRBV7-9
CASSFTGTGFNSPLHF
TGTGCCAGCAGCTTTACCGGGACAGGGTTTAATTCACCCCTCCACTTT
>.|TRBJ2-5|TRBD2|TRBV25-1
CASSERWASGGSQETQYF
TGTGCCAGCAGTGAAAGGTGGGCTAGCGGAGGTTCTCAAGAGACCCAGTACTTC
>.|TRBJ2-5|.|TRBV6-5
CASRGGEGETQYF
TGTGCCAGCAGAGGGGGTGAGGGAGAGACCCAGTACTTC
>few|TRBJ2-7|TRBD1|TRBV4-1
CASSQAIRIRDRGYEQYF
TGCGCCAGCAGCCAAGCAATCCGGATAAGGGACAGGGGCTACGAGCAGTACTTC
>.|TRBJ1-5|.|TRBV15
CATTWTATGYSNQPQHF
TGTGCCACAACTTGGACAGCCACAGGCTATAGCAATCAGCCCCAGCATTTT
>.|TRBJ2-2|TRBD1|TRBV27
CASSSRGRVNTGELFF
TGTGCCAGCAGTTCCAGGGGGCGGGTAAACACCGGGGAGCTGTTTTTT
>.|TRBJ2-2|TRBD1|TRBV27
CASGRDRGTGELFF
TGTGCCAGCGGCCGGGACAGGGGCACCGGGGAGCTGTTTTTT
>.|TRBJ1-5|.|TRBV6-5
CASRLSNQPQHF
TGTGCCAGCAGACTATCCAATCAGCCCCAGCATTTT
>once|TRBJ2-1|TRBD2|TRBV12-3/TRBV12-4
CASSLGGGIRFF
TGTGCCAGCAGCCTTGGGGGGGGTATTAGGTTCTTC
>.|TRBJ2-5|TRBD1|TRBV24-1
CATSDPGQGGETQYF
TGTGCCACCAGTGACCCTGGACAGGGTGGAGAGACCCAGTACTTC
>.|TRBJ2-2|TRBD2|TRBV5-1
CASSLALAGYTGELFF
TGCGCCAGCAGCTTGGCGCTAGCGGGTTACACCGGGGAGCTGTTTTTT
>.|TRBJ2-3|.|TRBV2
CATFHGGTDTQYF
TGTGCCACCTTTCACGGGGGCACAGATACGCAGTATTTT
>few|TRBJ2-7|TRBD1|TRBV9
CASSVEGTGIEQYF
TGTGCCAGCAGCGTAGAAGGGACAGGGATCGAGCAGTACTTC
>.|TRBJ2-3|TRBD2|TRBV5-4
CASSRTSESTDTQYF
TGTGCCAGCAGCCGGACTAGCGAAAGCACAGATACGCAGTATTTT
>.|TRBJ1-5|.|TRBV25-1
CASSLGAGNQPQHF
TGTGCCAGCAGTCTGGGGGCCGGCAATCAGCCCCAGCATTTT
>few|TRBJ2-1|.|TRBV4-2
CASSQVRGTYNEQFF
TGTGCCAGCAGCCAAGTCCGGGGGACGTACAATGAGCAGTTCTTC
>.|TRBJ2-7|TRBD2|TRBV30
CAWSAELAGEDEQYF
TGTGCCTGGAGTGCCGAACTAGCGGGAGAGGACGAGCAGTACTTC
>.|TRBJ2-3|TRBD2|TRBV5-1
CASSLETSDPDTQYF
TGCGCCAGCAGCTTAGAGACTAGCGATCCAGATACGCAGTATTTT
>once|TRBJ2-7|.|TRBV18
CASSPGATYEQYF
TGTGCCAGCTCACCGGGGGCGACGTACGAGCAGTACTTC
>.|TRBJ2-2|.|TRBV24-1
CATSDFRDTGELFF
TGTGCCACCAGTGATTTTCGGGACACCGGGGAGCTGTTTTTT
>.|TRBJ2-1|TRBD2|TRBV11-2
CASSSTSGSTYNEQFF
TGTGCCAGCAGCTCAACTAGCGGGAGTACCTACAATGAGCAGTTCTTC
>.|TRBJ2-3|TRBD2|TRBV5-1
CASRQRTSGEEVKQYF
TGCGCCAGCAGGCAACGGACTAGCGGGGAAGAGGTGAAGCAGTATTTT
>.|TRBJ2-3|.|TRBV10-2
CASTEGQEADTQYF
TGCGCCAGCACCGAAGGGCAGGAGGCAGATACGCAGTATTTT
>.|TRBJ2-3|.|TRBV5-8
CASSLGTSTDTQYF
TGTGCCAGCAGCTTGGGGACTAGCACAGATACGCAGTATTTT
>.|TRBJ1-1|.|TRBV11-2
CASSLVPTRGGTEAFF
TGTGCCAGCAGCTTAGTCCCCACAAGGGGCGGCACTGAAGCTTTCTTT
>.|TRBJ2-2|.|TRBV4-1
CASSQTGGNTGELFF
TGCGCCAGCAGCCAAACCGGGGGGAACACCGGGGAGCTGTTTTTT
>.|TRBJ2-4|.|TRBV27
CASRDFRKAKNIQYF
TGTGCCAGCAGGGACTTTAGGAAGGCCAAAAACATTCAGTACTTC
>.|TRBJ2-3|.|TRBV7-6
CASSSQGAGRADTQYF
TGTGCCAGCAGCTCCCAAGGGGCGGGGCGGGCAGATACGCAGTATTTT
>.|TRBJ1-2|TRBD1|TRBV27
CASKPVRDRRYGYTF
TGTGCCAGCAAGCCGGTCCGGGACAGGAGATATGGCTACACCTTC
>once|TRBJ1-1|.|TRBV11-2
CASSWRSSSEAFF
TGTGCCAGCAGCTGGAGGAGTTCTAGTGAAGCTTTCTTT
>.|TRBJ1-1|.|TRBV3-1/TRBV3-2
CASSQSLRTEAFF
TGTGCCAGCAGCCAGAGCTTGCGGACTGAAGCTTTCTTT
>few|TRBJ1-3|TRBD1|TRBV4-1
CASRRITGGAQNTIYF
TGCGCCAGCCGAAGAATTACAGGGGGGGCGCAAAACACCATATATTTT
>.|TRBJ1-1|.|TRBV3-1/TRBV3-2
CASRTLNTEAFF
TGTGCCAGCCGTACATTGAACACTGAAGCTTTCTTT
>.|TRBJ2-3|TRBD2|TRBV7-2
CASSTGLAGPPDTQYF
TGTGCCAGCAGCACGGGACTAGCGGGACCCCCAGATACGCAGTATTTT
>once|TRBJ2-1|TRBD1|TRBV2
CASRRDRLYNEQFF
TGTGCCAGCAGGAGGGACAGACTCTACAATGAGCAGTTCTTC
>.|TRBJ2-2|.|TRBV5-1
CASSQTVTGELFF
TGCGCCAGCAGTCAAACAGTGACCGGGGAGCTGTTTTTT
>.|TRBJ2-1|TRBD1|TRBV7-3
CASSFWGSGTGPHNEQFF
TGTGCCAGCAGCTTTTGGGGCTCCGGGACAGGGCCCCACAATGAGCAGTTCTTC
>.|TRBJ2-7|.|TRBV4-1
CASSPGSAAAPLGEQYF
TGCGCCAGCAGCCCTGGGAGCGCGGCCGCTCCCCTAGGCGAGCAGTACTTC
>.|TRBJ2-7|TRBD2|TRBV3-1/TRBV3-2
CASSRGTSGHYEQYF
TGTGCCAGCAGCCGTGGGACTAGCGGGCACTACGAGCAGTACTTC
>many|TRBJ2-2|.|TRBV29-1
CSGGQNTGELFF
TGCAGCGGCGGACAGAACACCGGGGAGCTGTTTTTT
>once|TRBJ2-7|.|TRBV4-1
CASSQDPSPYEQYF
TGCGCCAGCAGCCAAGACCCGAGTCCCTACGAGCAGTACTTC
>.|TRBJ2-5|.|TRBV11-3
CASSFDFPSLQETQYF
TGTGCCAGCAGCTTCGACTTCCCTTCTCTCCAAGAGACCCAGTACTTC
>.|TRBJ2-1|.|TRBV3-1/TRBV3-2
CASSQDLGNYNEQFF
TGTGCCAGCAGCCAAGATTTGGGCAATTACAATGAGCAGTTCTTC
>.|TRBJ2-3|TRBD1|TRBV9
CASSVAGGGTATDTQYF
TGTGCCAGCAGCGTAGCTGGTGGTGGGACAGCCACAGATACGCAGTATTTT
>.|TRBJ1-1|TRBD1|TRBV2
CASRLKDRVAEAFF
TGTGCCAGTAGATTAAAGGACAGGGTTGCTGAAGCTTTCTTT
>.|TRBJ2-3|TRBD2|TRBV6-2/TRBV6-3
CASNYRLAGEDTQYF
TGTGCCAGCAATTACAGACTAGCGGGGGAGGATACGCAGTATTTT
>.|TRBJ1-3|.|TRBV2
CASTSTGTSGNTIYF
TGTGCCAGCACCTCAACAGGGACGTCTGGAAACACCATATATTTT
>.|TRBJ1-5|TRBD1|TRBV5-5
CASSSDRGSAQPQHF
TGTGCCAGCAGCTCGGACAGGGGGTCGGCTCAGCCCCAGCATTTT
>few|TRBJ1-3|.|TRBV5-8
CASVWGPSGNTIYF
TGTGCCAGCGTATGGGGGCCTTCTGGAAACACCATATATTTT
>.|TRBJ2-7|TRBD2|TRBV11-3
CASSLRTSGRVSEQYF
TGTGCCAGCAGCTTAAGGACTAGCGGGAGGGTCTCCGAGCAGTACTTC
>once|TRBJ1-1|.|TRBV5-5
CASSLAGDNTEAFF
TGTGCCAGCAGCTTGGCCGGGGATAACACTGAAGCTTTCTTT
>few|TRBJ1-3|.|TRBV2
CASSEAGTGNTIYF
TGTGCCAGCAGTGAAGCCGGGACTGGAAACACCATATATTTT
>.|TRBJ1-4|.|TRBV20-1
CSARVSGLLFF
TGCAGTGCTAGGGTCAGTGGGCTTCTGTTTTTT